This TCR beta chain was found in a study of naive and memory T cell subsets. The library had UMIs added by 3' ligation of an oligonucleotide to TCR cDNA. Adult healthy volunteers gave 2.5 ml peripheral blood for whole-blood RNA. Input was roughly 1 to 1000 ng of DNase-treated total RNA without cell sorting. A single count supports this clonotype. Its antigen is undetermined. Four PCR rounds used nested alpha and beta constant region primers plus the SP2 primer. For blood and skin samples, reverse transcription used TCR alpha and beta constant primers. TCRdb re-called the 5' RACE reads through MiXCR, storing one row per CDR3 protein. The sample gives over 45,000 distinct CDR3 sequences, 6% to 8% of which show up once; around a tenth is in the top ten. Study results and limitations: This RNA-based method may be sensitive to activation-related transcript changes.

The receptor comes from a female donor in good health.

The CDR3 reads CASSQDLGTSGGQGEQYF. As DNA, the CDR3 is TGCGCCAGCAGCCAAGATCTAGGGACTAGCGGGGGGCAGGGCGAGCAGTACTTC. The gene calls are TRBV4-3 and TRBJ2-7, with TRBD2 matching 15 bases. This CDR3 is 18 amino acids long. J gave up 6 bases and V 0 bases, and 9 bases lay outside the gene matches. In germline, CDR1 is LGHNA, CDR2 YSLEER.